The 3 T cell receptor beta chains given below trace back to one sample, sequenced in a study of T cells in Graves' hyperthyroidism and ophthalmopathy. RNA transcripts served as the template for amplifying TCR beta CDR3 regions. The TCR CDR3 was amplified in a first-round RT-PCR using the HTBI primer set. One entry per CDR3 protein results from TCRdb running MiXCR on the multiplex PCR reads. The sample holds about 740,000 distinct CDR3 sequences, around 13% seen once. Sequencing was performed on blood. The receptors come from a woman between 18 and 29 years old with Graves' hyperthyroidism.

This clonotype has a count of ten or more. The chain carries TRBV30 and TRBJ1-1; TRBD1 matches 7 bases. Trimming cost V 1 base and J 4 bases; bases outside gene matches: 6. The CDR3 covers 14 residues. Germline CDR1 is GTSNPN and CDR2 is SVGIG (reference sequence). The CDR3 DNA reads TGTGCCTGGAGTGGGGGACAGCCGGCCACTGAAGCTTTCTTT. Amino acids: CAWSGGQPATEAFF.

This clonotype turned up a few times. The V call is TRBV3-1, the J call TRBJ2-1; TRBD2 matches at 7 bases. J lost 7 bases, V lost 4 bases, and 4 bases had no gene match. The CDR3 consists of 13 residues. Looked up from germline, CDR1 is LGHDT and CDR2 is YNNKEL (reference sequence). The CDR3 DNA reads as TGTGCCAGCAGCCCCATAGCGGGTAATGAGCAGTTCTTC. Translated, it gives CASSPIAGNEQFF.

This clonotype occurred a few times. V is TRBV12-3 or TRBV12-4 and J is TRBJ2-2; 11 bases are shared with TRBD2. The CDR3 length is 16 residues. With V trimmed by 6 bases and J by 9 bases, 12 bases remained unmatched. The CDR3 spells CASSLRLAGFDRELFF. In DNA form, the CDR3 reads TGTGCCAGCAGCCTACGACTAGCGGGATTTGACCGGGAGCTGTTTTTT.